This paragraph covers one T cell receptor (beta chain) sequence. What it binds is unknown. These data are taken from a study of T cell responses to AZD1222 COVID-19 vaccine. Study findings and constraints: Nearly half of the spike-specific TCRs reportedly recognize variant regions that carry no mutations. Donors in the cohort were predominantly white British and more often female, and clonal diversity was possibly underestimated. The number of AZD1222 recipients seropositive at baseline was only five to seven.

The germline V gene has CDR1 SNHLY and CDR2 FYNNEI. The CDR3 sequence is 17 residues long. V lost 7 bases to trimming and J lost 3 bases, with 21 bases between them. Libraries were prepared by immunoSEQ multiplex PCR; TCRdb keeps only in-frame clonotypes and omits some of them. The sample has 46,000 or so clones, 60% to 85% seen once. V and J are TRBV2 and TRBJ1-4, with D unresolved. Specimen: peripheral blood, collected on day 0 of AZD1222 vaccination. The TCR was taken from an adult in good health. The CDR3 loop reads CASKVNWQVAANEKLFF. CDR3 nucleotides: TGTGCCAGCAAAGTCAATTGGCAGGTTGCGGCTAATGAAAAACTGTTTTTT.